Sequencing of this T cell receptor (beta chain) was carried out in a study of CD4 T cells in relation to SARS-CoV-2 and coronaviruses. Whole-study context: TCR beta CDR3s were sequenced after roughly 10-day antigen culture of PBMCs.

Sequenced by immunoSEQ multiplex PCR; TCRdb stores in-frame clones only, minus some. Among 20,000 to 30,000 clones listed, about 84% were seen once. The germline V gene encodes CDR1 SEHNR and CDR2 FQNEAQ (reference sequence). The V and J ends lost 5 bases and 1 base respectively, with 13 bases between them. This CDR3 region has 15 residues. The table lists this clone with a few counts. Its specificity is unknown. The unexposed donors gave CD4+ T cells in about 2010-2019, prior to COVID-19. The cells were cultured for approximately 10 days before CD4+ T cells were isolated. Cultures received half-medium IL-2 refreshes on days 3 and 7.

The chain uses TRBV7-9 and TRBJ2-3; possible D gene TRBD2, 5 bases. The sample was CD4+ T cells from PBMCs, cultured in vitro. The receptor's source is a human donor in good health. CDR3: CASSRVLAGTDTQYF. CDR3 nucleotide sequence: TGTGCCAGCAGCAGGGTCCTAGCAGGCACAGATACGCAGTATTTT.